This record concerns one TCR beta chain sequence. The sample comes from a study of cytomegalovirus exposure and HLA in healthy donors. Trimming shortened V by 6 bases and J by 5 bases, and 16 bases separated the two germline ends. The CDR3 contains 13 residues. CDR1 is SQVTM and CDR2 is ANQGSEA in the germline V gene. Primers for the PCR totalled 60 Vbeta and 13 Jbeta. The method was immunoSEQ multiplex PCR; TCRdb's version includes in-frame clones alone and lacks a portion of them. The table shows 150,000 to 200,000 clones, with approximately 80% occurring only once. Input material: PBMCs. The chain carries TRBV29-1 and TRBJ1-2, with D possibly matching TRBD1 (5 bases). The receptor was isolated from a woman in her late teens or twenties in good health and CMV-seronegative. Here the CDR3 DNA reads TGCAGCGTGCGCCCGGGGGAGGGGTATGGCTACACCTTC. As protein: CSVRPGEGYGYTF.